The 25 T cell receptor beta chains reported below all come from one sample, sequenced in a study of identifying expanded T cells in peripheral blood. Profiling relied on immunoSEQ multiplex PCR, and the TCRdb table lists in-frame clones only, not all of them. The sample contains over 80,000 clones, approximately 83% of which appear only once. Source material: blood. All receptors derive from a person aged 18 to 75 in good health.

The V gene is TRBV18, the J gene TRBJ2-5; D is perhaps TRBD2 (5 bases). The CDR3 contains 15 residues. V dropped 4 bases and J dropped 1 base, with 13 bases sitting between them. CDR1 and CDR2 (germline): KGHSH, LQKENI. CDR3 sequence (DNA): TGTGCCAGCTCACAGCGGATTTCCCCCCAAGAGACCCAGTACTTC. This gives the protein CASSQRISPQETQYF.

CDR3 amino acids: CASSSPQGGDYGYTF. The DNA for the CDR3 is TGTGCCAGCAGTTCTCCACAAGGGGGCGACTATGGCTACACCTTC. The chain combines TRBV6-5 with TRBJ1-2, with 7 bases fitting TRBD1. This CDR3 comprises 15 residues. Losses at the gene ends were 4 bases for V and 3 bases for J; bases not matched to a gene: 8. Germline V gene data show CDR1 as MNHEY and CDR2 as SVGAGI.

This rearrangement joins TRBV6-5 to TRBJ1-1; TRBD1 agrees at 7 bases. Per the germline V gene, CDR1 is MNHEY and CDR2 is SVGAGI. J gave up 9 bases and V 2 bases, and 9 bases lay outside the gene matches. This CDR3 has 14 residues. CDR3 bases: TGTGCCAGCAGTTACGACCGAGGGACAGCGCAAGCTTTCTTT. Its translation is CASSYDRGTAQAFF.

The chain employs TRBV6-5 and TRBJ1-4, with a weak D call TRBD1 (5 bases). Germline assignment: CDR1 MNHEY and CDR2 SVGAGI. The CDR3 extends over 15 amino acids. Trimming removed 5 bases from V and 7 bases from J, with 17 bases in between. The DNA for the CDR3 is TGTGCCAGCAGTCGGAGACTGGGGACGGGTGAAAAACTGTTTTTT. Protein sequence: CASSRRLGTGEKLFF.

This clone was seen a few times. V gene TRBV5-5 combines with J gene TRBJ1-6, with D tentatively TRBD1 (5 bases). The germline V and J ends were trimmed by 4 bases and 9 bases, with 14 bases remaining between them. The CDR3 sequence is 14 residues long. CDR1 and CDR2 from the germline V gene are SGHKS and YYEKEE (reference sequence). The CDR3 sequence: CASSPRGASSPLHF. The CDR3 bases are TGTGCCAGCAGCCCACGCGGGGCATCTTCACCCCTCCACTTT.

The genes are TRBV2 and TRBJ1-5; the D gene is possibly TRBD1 (5 bases). The germline V gene encodes CDR1 SNHLY and CDR2 FYNNEI. The CDR3 has 15 amino acids. The V end was cut by 7 bases, the J end by 9 bases, with 22 bases between. The CDR3: CASTQGALRSRPQHF. Here the CDR3 DNA reads TGTGCCAGCACGCAGGGAGCCCTTCGTTCGCGGCCCCAGCATTTT.

This chain links TRBV7-2 with TRBJ1-2; D is unclear. Trimming took off 5 bases at V and 3 bases at J, with 13 bases between the two ends. Germline CDR1 is SGHTA and CDR2 is FQGNSA. The CDR3 runs to 14 residues. CDR3 in DNA: TGTGCCAGCAGCCAGCTCCGCCAGGACTATGGCTACACCTTC. This sequence encodes CASSQLRQDYGYTF.

V and J are TRBV29-1 and TRBJ1-1; possibly TRBD1 for D (5 bases). The CDR3 is 14 residues long. Germline CDR1 reads SQVTM; CDR2 reads ANQGSEA. Trimming removed 7 bases at V and 0 bases at J, with 15 bases between. This chain's CDR3 is CSAPGGGMNTEAFF. CDR3 in DNA: TGCAGCGCCCCCGGGGGAGGGATGAACACTGAAGCTTTCTTT.

The gene calls are TRBV27 and TRBJ2-3; D unresolved. Germline V gives CDR1 MNHEY, CDR2 SMNVEV (reference sequence). V lost 0 bases to trimming and J lost 0 bases, with 1 base between them. The CDR3 is 13 residues long. This CDR3 reads CASSLSSTDTQYF. The DNA of the CDR3 is TGTGCCAGCAGTTTATCGAGCACAGATACGCAGTATTTT.

CDR3 in amino acids: CASSLAAGGYTF. CDR3 DNA: TGTGCCAGCAGCTTAGCCGCGGGGGGCTACACCTTC. The chain recombines TRBV7-2 with TRBJ1-2; no reliable D call. Trimming shortened V by 0 bases and J by 8 bases, and 7 bases separated the two germline ends. Germline V CDR1 and CDR2: SGHTA, FQGNSA. The length of the CDR3 is 12 residues.

The chain recombines TRBV19 with TRBJ2-5; D gene uncertain. The CDR3 consists of 13 residues. V was trimmed by 3 bases and J by 3 bases, leaving 8 bases between them. CDR1 and CDR2 from the germline V gene are LNHDA and SQIVND (reference sequence). The CDR3 coding sequence is TGTGCCAGTAGTATGGGCACTAAAGAGACCCAGTACTTC. It specifies CASSMGTKETQYF.

The chain has TRBV4-3 and TRBJ1-2, with no clear D. Germline assignment: CDR1 LGHNA and CDR2 YSLEER. Trimming removed 0 bases at V and 9 bases at J, with 14 bases between. The CDR3 totals 14 residues. As DNA, the CDR3 is TGCGCCAGCAGCCAAGATTTTGCAGCTTGGAGCTACACCTTC. It codes for CASSQDFAAWSYTF.

The chain links TRBV30 to TRBJ1-6; no clear D gene. Germline CDR1 is GTSNPN and CDR2 is SVGIG (reference sequence). V was shortened by 4 bases and J by 7 bases, with 17 bases between the two germline ends. CDR3 length: 15 residues. The DNA of the CDR3 is TGTGCCTGGAAGGTCAGGAACAGCCGAAATTCACCCCTCCACTTT. Amino acids: CAWKVRNSRNSPLHF.

This clone occurred many times. The chain employs TRBV19 and TRBJ1-6; D gene uncertain. CDR1 is LNHDA and CDR2 is SQIVND in the germline V gene (reference sequence). The V and J ends lost 7 bases and 9 bases respectively, with 13 bases between them. The CDR3 spans 13 residues. This chain's CDR3 is CASNMEVGSPLHF. DNA of the CDR3: TGTGCCAGTAACATGGAAGTAGGTTCACCCCTCCACTTT.

The chain couples TRBV11-2 to TRBJ1-1; no firm D call. The CDR3 length is 14 residues. V lost 2 bases and J lost 7, with 14 bases in between. Germline values: CDR1 SGHAT, CDR2 FQNNGV. CDR3 nucleotide sequence: TGTGCCAGCAGCTTATTCGGCACCCTAGTTGAAGCTTTCTTT. As protein: CASSLFGTLVEAFF.

V is TRBV6-5 and J is TRBJ2-4; D remains ambiguous. Per the germline V gene, CDR1 is MNHEY and CDR2 is SVGAGI. Between the trimmed V and J ends, which lost 0 bases and 1 base, there was a span of 4 bases. CDR3 size: 14 residues. CDR3 bases: TGTGCCAGCAGTTACTCCGGGGCCAAAAACATTCAGTACTTC. It translates to CASSYSGAKNIQYF.

This chain joins TRBV4-1 and TRBJ2-7; perhaps TRBD1 as D (6 bases). Per the germline V gene, CDR1 is MGHRA and CDR2 is YSYEKL. V gave up 1 base and J gave up 4 bases, with 14 bases separating them. The length of the CDR3 is 15 residues. The CDR3 here is CASSQADLRGYEQYF. The CDR3 coding sequence is TGCGCCAGCAGCCAAGCGGACCTCAGGGGATACGAGCAGTACTTC.

The J gene is TRBJ2-2, the V gene TRBV7-8; TRBD2 aligns across 8 bases. Germline V gene lookup returns CDR1 SGHVS and CDR2 FQNEAQ. V was clipped by 4 bases and J by 5 bases; unmatched bases: 12. The length of the CDR3 is 17 residues. The CDR3 nucleotides are TGTGCCAGCAGCTACCGGGGGGGCAGCCTAACGACCGGGGAGCTGTTTTTT. Protein sequence: CASSYRGGSLTTGELFF.

This rearrangement joins TRBV19 to TRBJ1-4, with 7 bases identical to TRBD1. Losses at the gene ends were 10 bases for V and 5 bases for J; bases not matched to a gene: 10. Germline loops: CDR1 LNHDA, CDR2 SQIVND (reference sequence). This CDR3 spans 14 amino acids. CDR3: CATKTDRWNEKLFF. In DNA, the CDR3 is TGTGCCACCAAGACGGACAGGTGGAATGAAAAACTGTTTTTT.

In nucleotides, the CDR3 is TGTGCCAGCTCCGTGGGACAGGGTAGCACCGGGGAGCTGTTTTTT. It specifies CASSVGQGSTGELFF. The chain has TRBV18 and TRBJ2-2; 9 bases are shared with TRBD1. CDR1 is KGHSH, CDR2 LQKENI, per germline. Losses at the gene ends were 6 bases for V and 4 bases for J; bases not matched to a gene: 6. CDR3 size: 15 residues. Full variable domain (missing parts from reference TRBV18 and TRBJ2-2): NAGVMQNPRHLVRRRGQEARLRCSPMKGHSHVYWYRQLPEEGLKFMVYLQKENIIDESGMPKERFSAEFPKEGPSILRIQQVVRGDSAAYFCASSVGQGSTGELFFGEGSRLTVL.

Here the CDR3 reads CASSVGPGTSGANVLTF. The CDR3 DNA reads as TGTGCCAGCAGCGTAGGTCCGGGGACGTCTGGGGCCAACGTCCTGACTTTC. The J gene is TRBJ2-6, the V gene TRBV9; D possibly matches TRBD1 or TRBD2 (5 bases each). The CDR3 sequence is 17 residues long. The V end was cut by 0 bases, the J end by 1 base, with 11 bases between. Germline CDR1 and CDR2: SGDLS and YYNGEE.

This clone was recorded only once. The chain recombines TRBV6-1 with TRBJ1-1; no clear D. V was trimmed by 8 bases and J by 0 bases, leaving 13 bases between them. The CDR3 sequence is 14 residues long. Germline V gives CDR1 MNHNS, CDR2 SASEGT. The CDR3 loop is CASRLRAMNTEAFF. The CDR3 DNA reads TGTGCCAGCCGGCTAAGGGCCATGAACACTGAAGCTTTCTTT.

The CDR3 spells CASSQGDAGNTIYF. The CDR3 bases are TGCGCCAGCAGCCAAGGGGATGCTGGAAACACCATATATTTT. V gene TRBV4-1 combines with J gene TRBJ1-3; D remains ambiguous. CDR1 is MGHRA, CDR2 YSYEKL, per germline. With 1 base removed from V and 2 bases from J, the gap between germline ends came to 6 bases. The length of the CDR3 is 14 residues.

This chain links TRBV6-6 with TRBJ1-2, with 7 positions matching TRBD1. Germline V lookup: CDR1 MNHNY, CDR2 SVGAGI (reference sequence). V was pared by 6 bases and J by 4 bases, with 8 bases of the junction left unmatched. This CDR3 region has 14 residues. CDR3 amino acids: CASSPDRDGYGYTF. The CDR3 DNA reads as TGTGCCAGCAGCCCCGACAGGGATGGCTATGGCTACACCTTC.

The V gene is TRBV4-1, the J gene TRBJ1-5; unclear D gene. CDR1 is MGHRA, CDR2 YSYEKL, per germline. Trimming removed 4 bases from V and 7 bases from J, with 17 bases in between. The CDR3 has 15 residues. The CDR3 nucleotides read TGCGCCAGCAGCCTAGGGAACACGTTCGAACAGCCCCAGCATTTT. Residues: CASSLGNTFEQPQHF.